This TCR beta chain was identified during a study of blood T cell repertoires in COVID-19. Study at large: PBMCs, B-cell-depleted T cells, or T cells were the source of the cDNA or gDNA that made up the material.

There are 17 residues in the CDR3. Germline loops: CDR1 ENHRY, CDR2 SYGVKD. Trimming removed 11 bases from V and 4 bases from J; junction bases left unmatched: 16. Only in-frame clones appear in the TCRdb table, and some are missing; sequencing was by immunoSEQ multiplex PCR. Found here are roughly 340,000 clones, approximately 89% of them singletons; the top ten hold around 3.5%. The source of this sequence is a woman aged 18-30 years who had recovered from COVID-19. The rearrangement uses TRBV10-3 and TRBJ2-6, with 8 bases matching TRBD1. Sequenced sample: peripheral blood. The CDR3 nucleotides are TGTGCCTCAGGACGGGGACAGGAGGAGTCGGGGGCCAACGTCCTGACTTTC. Amino acids: CASGRGQEESGANVLTF.